This is a list of T cell receptor beta chains from one sample in a study of shared clonotypes between healthy human individuals. This table comes from immunoSEQ multiplex PCR, and its TCRdb copy is limited to in-frame clones, with some not included. The table records around 980,000 clones, 78% of them present only once. Sample: memory CD4+ T cells from PBMCs. The receptors come from a man in his late teens or twenties in good health. Some clones in this sample may be carry-over from other donors' samples. Both conserved end residues are part of each CDR3. D genes are given only for firm matches. A row's size may be missing; if present it is once, few, many or a size class.

>once|TRBV9|TRBJ1-3|NA
CASSTLVGGSGNTIYF
TGTGCCAGCAGCACCTTGGTGGGGGGCTCTGGAAACACCATATATTTT
>NA|TRBV30|TRBJ2-4|TRBD1
CAYVQGSMNIQYF
TGTGCCTACGTACAGGGGTCGATGAACATTCAGTACTTC
>many|TRBV5-4|TRBJ1-2|NA
CASSLDPSANYGYTF
TGTGCCAGCAGCTTGGATCCTTCAGCTAACTATGGCTACACCTTC
>NA|TRBV6-6|TRBJ2-5|NA
CASGVRAQETQYF
TGTGCCAGCGGTGTGAGGGCTCAAGAGACCCAGTACTTC
>once|TRBV5-1|TRBJ2-1|TRBD1
CASSLVSGQGGNEQFF
TGCGCCAGCAGCTTGGTTTCGGGACAGGGCGGCAATGAGCAGTTCTTC
>NA|TRBV5-6|TRBJ1-2|NA
CASSIQGHGYTF
TGTGCCAGCAGCATACAGGGCCACGGCTACACCTTC
>NA|TRBV7-9|TRBJ2-3|NA
CASSQGPDTQYF
TGTGCCAGCAGCCAGGGCCCAGATACGCAGTATTTT
>NA|TRBV5-1|TRBJ1-6|TRBD1
CASSFAGTGDSPLHF
TGCGCCAGCAGCTTCGCCGGGACAGGGGATTCACCCCTCCACTTT
>NA|TRBV29-1|TRBJ2-3|NA
CSSDPSTDTQYF
TGCAGCTCCGATCCGAGCACAGATACGCAGTATTTT
>NA|TRBV25-1|TRBJ2-5|NA
CASMRGPRETQYF
TGTGCCAGCATGCGGGGGCCCCGGGAGACCCAGTACTTC
>NA|TRBV5-6|TRBJ2-3|NA
CASSLGQIRTDTQYF
TGTGCCAGCAGCTTGGGACAGATTCGCACAGATACGCAGTATTTT
>NA|TRBV29-1|TRBJ2-3|TRBD1
CSVRTGFPTDTQYF
TGCAGCGTCCGGACAGGGTTTCCGACAGATACGCAGTATTTT
>NA|TRBV7-9|TRBJ1-2|NA
CASSHSRVRGEYGYTF
TGTGCCAGCAGCCACTCTCGGGTTCGGGGGGAATATGGCTACACCTTC
>NA|TRBV5-6|TRBJ2-7|NA
CASSLAGAGGSYEQYF
TGTGCCAGCAGCTTGGCCGGCGCAGGGGGGTCCTACGAGCAGTACTTC
>NA|TRBV19|TRBJ1-4|TRBD1
CASRTIEGAGEKLFF
TGTGCCAGTAGGACAATTGAGGGGGCTGGGGAAAAACTGTTTTTT
>NA|TRBV4-2|TRBJ1-2|TRBD1
CASSQDHRGDGYTF
TGTGCCAGCAGCCAAGACCACAGGGGAGATGGCTACACCTTC
>NA|TRBV11-2|TRBJ2-7|NA
CASSPQVGSYEQYF
TGTGCCAGCAGCCCCCAGGTCGGCTCCTACGAGCAGTACTTC
>NA|TRBV27|TRBJ1-1|NA
CASTLDTKNTEAFF
TGTGCCAGCACCCTTGACACCAAGAACACTGAAGCTTTCTTT
>once|TRBV11-1|TRBJ2-7|TRBD2
CASSGARLAGLQYF
TGTGCCAGCAGCGGGGCGCGGCTAGCGGGACTTCAGTACTTC
>NA|TRBV18|TRBJ2-7|TRBD2
CASSPVSGSPVDEQYF
TGTGCCAGCTCACCGGTTAGCGGGAGCCCGGTGGACGAGCAGTACTTC
>NA|TRBV7-8|TRBJ2-3|NA
CASTREGRNTDTQYF
TGTGCCAGCACCAGAGAGGGGCGGAACACAGATACGCAGTATTTT
>NA|TRBV6-5|TRBJ2-7|NA
CASSYSRENGQYF
TGTGCCAGCAGTTACTCGAGGGAGAACGGGCAGTACTTC
>NA|TRBV18|TRBJ2-1|NA
CASSPDRYNEQFF
TGTGCCAGCTCACCCGACAGATACAATGAGCAGTTCTTC
>NA|TRBV19|TRBJ2-3|TRBD2
CASRNSRGAGEGGTDTQYF
TGTGCCAGTAGAAATAGTAGAGGGGCTGGGGAGGGTGGCACAGATACGCAGTATTTT
>NA|TRBV7-9|TRBJ1-4|NA
CASSLGRGATNEKLFF
TGTGCCAGCAGCTTAGGGCGGGGAGCAACTAATGAAAAACTGTTTTTT
>many|TRBV7-2|TRBJ1-1|NA
CASRDSNTEAFF
TGTGCCAGCAGAGATTCGAACACTGAAGCTTTCTTT
>few|TRBV19|TRBJ1-3|NA
CASRISSGNTIYF
TGTGCCAGTCGGATCAGCTCTGGAAACACCATATATTTT
>NA|TRBV11-2|TRBJ1-2|NA
CASSSLGENYGYTF
TGTGCCAGCAGCTCGTTAGGGGAAAACTATGGCTACACCTTC
>few|TRBV2|TRBJ1-2|TRBD1
CASGRGQGSNYGYTF
TGTGCCAGCGGCCGTGGACAGGGGAGTAACTATGGCTACACCTTC
>NA|TRBV2|TRBJ2-3|TRBD1
CASSEEGTGTGWDTQYF
TGTGCCAGCAGTGAAGAGGGGACCGGGACAGGGTGGGATACGCAGTATTTT
>NA|TRBV18|TRBJ2-3|TRBD1
CASSRTGPTDTQYF
TGTGCCAGCTCCAGGACAGGGCCCACAGATACGCAGTATTTT
>NA|TRBV5-1|TRBJ1-5|TRBD1
CASSAEGGSRQPQHF
TGCGCCAGCAGCGCCGAAGGGGGCAGTAGACAGCCCCAGCATTTT
>NA|TRBV5-1|TRBJ2-1|TRBD1
CASSLDRGPLGEQFF
TGCGCCAGCAGCTTGGACAGGGGGCCCCTAGGGGAGCAGTTCTTC
>NA|TRBV10-3|TRBJ1-1|NA
CAISEAGEGTEAFF
TGTGCCATCAGTGAAGCAGGGGAAGGCACTGAAGCTTTCTTT
>NA|TRBV28|TRBJ1-1|NA
CASSSRTYRNTEAFF
TGTGCCAGCAGTTCGCGGACCTATCGGAACACTGAAGCTTTCTTT
>once|TRBV9|TRBJ1-3|NA
CASSPMWGAGNTIYF
TGTGCCAGCAGCCCCATGTGGGGCGCCGGAAACACCATATATTTT
>many|TRBV6-6|TRBJ2-7|TRBD1
CASSYATGGGEQYF
TGTGCCAGCAGTTACGCGACAGGGGGAGGCGAGCAGTACTTC
>NA|TRBV11-2|TRBJ1-1|NA
CASSSDRRNTEAFF
TGTGCCAGCAGCTCTGACAGGCGGAACACTGAAGCTTTCTTT
>NA|TRBV29-1|TRBJ2-7|NA
CSVEGAYEQYF
TGCAGCGTTGAAGGGGCCTACGAGCAGTACTTC
>NA|TRBV28|TRBJ1-4|NA
CASSLSGAGNEKLFF
TGTGCCAGCAGTTTATCAGGGGCAGGTAATGAAAAACTGTTTTTT
>NA|TRBV29-1|TRBJ2-3|TRBD2
CSVVPSGRLDTQYF
TGCAGCGTTGTTCCTAGCGGGAGGTTAGATACGCAGTATTTT
>NA|TRBV7-8|TRBJ1-3|TRBD1
CASSLGGQPNGGNTIYF
TGTGCCAGCAGCTTAGGGGGACAGCCGAACGGTGGAAACACCATATATTTT
>NA|TRBV2|TRBJ1-2|NA
CASMELANYGYTF
TGTGCCAGCATGGAGCTAGCGAACTATGGCTACACCTTC
>NA|TRBV18|TRBJ2-7|TRBD1
CASSLDRDRGSYEQYF
TGTGCCAGCTCACTAGATCGGGACAGGGGATCCTACGAGCAGTACTTC
>few|TRBV4-3|TRBJ1-5|NA
CASSQDSQGRQPQHF
TGCGCCAGCAGCCAAGATAGTCAGGGAAGGCAGCCCCAGCATTTT
>NA|TRBV7-9|TRBJ1-1|NA
CASSPQGIGAFF
TGTGCCAGCAGCCCGCAGGGGATAGGAGCTTTCTTT